The source of this TCR beta chain is a study of response to subunit inactivated influenza vaccine. Trimming pared 7 bases from V and 8 bases from J, leaving 22 bases between. CDR3 length equals 15 residues. Germline values: CDR1 SGHDT, CDR2 YYEEEE. TCRdb itself ran the RT-PCR reads through MiXCR, one entry per CDR3 protein. The data contain fewer than 700,000 distinct CDR3 sequences, 10% to 15% of them singletons. The receptor's source is a man over 45 who received an inactivated influenza vaccine. The starting material was PBMCs from blood, obtained 35 to 45 days after vaccination. This sequence joins TRBV5-6 and TRBJ2-1; TRBD2 might be the D (6 bases). The chain's CDR3 is CASGMGLSSGDEQFF. CDR3 in DNA: TGTGCCAGCGGGATGGGACTTTCCTCGGGGGATGAGCAGTTCTTC.